The clone carrying this T cell receptor beta chain appeared once. Antigen specificity is unknown. The record originates from a study of shared clonotypes between healthy human individuals. Study-level results: Clonotype sharing across donors was expected to vary with sequencing depth.

Trimming removed 5 bases from V and 5 bases from J, with 13 bases in between. CDR1 KGHSH and CDR2 LQKENI come from the germline V gene. There are 14 residues in the CDR3. PBMC DNA, left unsorted, was sequenced on ten immunoSEQ deep assay plates. The table came from immunoSEQ multiplex PCR; TCRdb's copy has only in-frame clones and leaves some out. The data show around 500,000 clones, around three quarters seen once. The source is a woman in her 40s in good health. Some clones in this sample may be carry-over from other donors' samples. This sequence joins TRBV18 and TRBJ1-3, with D maybe TRBD1 (5 bases). Sequencing was done on a sample of PBMCs. The CDR3 protein is CASSSRDGRNTIYF. CDR3 coding DNA: TGTGCCAGCTCATCCAGGGACGGTCGAAACACCATATATTTT. Variable domain in full (rest from reference TRBV18 and TRBJ1-3): NAGVMQNPRHLVRRRGQEARLRCSPMKGHSHVYWYRQLPEEGLKFMVYLQKENIIDESGMPKERFSAEFPKEGPSILRIQQVVRGDSAAYFCASSSRDGRNTIYFGEGSWLTVV.